These T cell receptor beta chains were read from a single sample in a study of blood T cells in healthy people across ages. TCRdb re-analysed the 5' RACE reads in MiXCR, keeping a single row per CDR3 protein. The profile shows some 900,000 distinct CDR3 sequences, 25% to 35% of them singletons. What was sequenced was blood. These receptors were taken from a woman aged 80 or over in good health. Both conserved end residues are part of each CDR3. D genes are given only for firm matches. Clone sizes are given selectively: once, few, many, or a class where the clone is expanded.

V gene	clone size	J gene	D gene	CDR3 DNA	CDR3 protein
TRBV7-9	many	TRBJ2-5	TRBD2	TGTGCCAGCAGCAAGACTAGCGGGGGTACGACCTTACATCAAGAGACCCAGTACTTC	CASSKTSGGTTLHQETQYF
TRBV4-1	.	TRBJ2-2	.	TGCGCCAGCAGACCCATTGGGACTGCGAACACCGGGGAGCTGTTTTTT	CASRPIGTANTGELFF
TRBV12-3/TRBV12-4	many	TRBJ1-5	.	TGTGCCAGCAGTGTTGTTATGGGAAATCAGCCCCAGCATTTT	CASSVVMGNQPQHF
TRBV6-2/TRBV6-3	.	TRBJ1-1	TRBD1	TGTGCCAGCCATACAGGGGCCACTGAAGCTTTCTTT	CASHTGATEAFF
TRBV7-2	many	TRBJ2-5	.	TGTGCCAGCAGCTTAATGGGACTGATGGAGACCCAGTACTTC	CASSLMGLMETQYF
TRBV2	many	TRBJ2-5	.	TGTGCCAGCGGGCGGGCCAACCAAGAGACCCAGTACTTC	CASGRANQETQYF
TRBV5-1	.	TRBJ2-5	.	TGCGCCAGCAGCCTAGACACGGAGGAGTACTTC	CASSLDTEEYF
TRBV6-1	.	TRBJ1-6	.	TGTGCCAGCAGGGGATCAGGACCTTCACCCCTCCACTTT	CASRGSGPSPLHF
TRBV5-6	many	TRBJ2-3	.	TGTGCCAGCAGCTTCGAAGATACGCAGTATTTT	CASSFEDTQYF
TRBV27	many	TRBJ2-7	.	TGTGCCAGCAGTTTATCTTCCAGGGATGGTTACGAGCAGTACTTC	CASSLSSRDGYEQYF
TRBV20-1	.	TRBJ2-1	TRBD2	TGCAGTGCTAGCCCTTTAGCGGGGGCATACAATGAGAAGTTCTTC	CSASPLAGAYNEKFF
TRBV3-1	many	TRBJ2-5	.	TGTGCCAGCAGCCAAGGCCTCACACCCGTTCAAGAGACCCAGTACTTC	CASSQGLTPVQETQYF
TRBV11-3	.	TRBJ2-3	.	TGTGCCAGCAGCTGGGGCAGGGAAGTCACAGATACGCAGTATTTT	CASSWGREVTDTQYF
TRBV15	many	TRBJ1-2	.	TGTGCCACCAGCAGAGATCAGGGGAACTATGGCTACACCTTC	CATSRDQGNYGYTF